Each of the 13 T cell receptor beta chains below was sequenced from the same sample in a study of patients and donors after allogeneic stem cell transplantation. TCRdb passed the RT-PCR reads through MiXCR, listing each CDR3 protein once. The sample lists fewer than 95,000 distinct CDR3 sequences, roughly 5.1% seen once, with about 2.5% in the top ten. The sequenced sample was blood, either unsorted or a sorted T cell fraction (not recorded which). The receptors were sampled from a human donor who was either an allogeneic HSCT recipient or a stem cell or donor lymphocyte infusion donor (not recorded which). It is not recorded whose cells these are; they may come from a transplant donor.

This clonotype was recorded at least ten times. The chain combines TRBV7-6 with TRBJ2-7, with 7 nucleotides matching TRBD1. CDR3 length equals 13 residues. Germline CDR1 SGHVS, CDR2 FNYEAQ. Trimming at V came to 4 bases and at J to 7 bases, leaving 7 bases not matched to a gene. In DNA, the CDR3 is TGTGCCAGCAGCTCCGACAGGGTGGGGGAGCAGTACTTC. Translated: CASSSDRVGEQYF. The full variable domain, its missing parts supplied by reference TRBV7-6 and TRBJ2-7, is GAGVSQSPRYKVTKRGQDVALRCDPISGHVSLYWYRQALGQGPEFLTYFNYEAQQDKSGLPNDRFSAERPEGSISTLTIQRTEQRDSAMYRCASSSDRVGEQYFGPGTRLTVT.

This clonotype was observed many times. The rearrangement joins TRBV6-1 to TRBJ2-5, with TRBD1 matching over 10 bases. The V and J ends lost 6 bases and 2 bases, in that order; junction bases with no gene match: 6. CDR3 length: 15 residues. Per germline, CDR1 MNHNS and CDR2 SASEGT. The CDR3 loop reads CASRRQGALQETQYF. The CDR3 coding sequence is TGTGCCAGCAGGAGACAGGGGGCATTACAAGAGACCCAGTACTTC.

The CDR3 DNA reads as TGTGCCAGCAGCTTTCACAGGGGGCGCCCCACCCTCGAGGGGGAGACCCAGTACTTC. Residues: CASSFHRGRPTLEGETQYF. The V and J genes are TRBV7-3 and TRBJ2-5, with 9 bases identical to TRBD1. The V gene's germline CDR1 is SGHTA and CDR2 FQGTGA. This CDR3 is built from 19 residues. J gave up 5 bases and V 3 bases, and 19 bases lay outside the gene matches.

Many counts were recorded for this clonotype. The rearrangement joins TRBV5-1 to TRBJ2-5; D not resolved. V shed 0 bases and J shed 0 bases, with 6 bases lying between them. Germline V gene data show CDR1 as SGHRS and CDR2 as YFSETQ. The CDR3 contains 14 residues. DNA of the CDR3: TGCGCCAGCAGCTTGGAAGGCAACCAAGAGACCCAGTACTTC. It is translated as CASSLEGNQETQYF. Filled out from reference TRBV5-1 and TRBJ2-5, the complete variable domain reads KAGVTQTPRYLIKTRGQQVTLSCSPISGHRSVSWYQQTPGQGLQFLFEYFSETQRNKGNFPGRFSGRQFSNSRSEMNVSTLELGDSALYLCASSLEGNQETQYFGPGTRLLVL.

This clonotype appeared a few times. The chain links TRBV14 to TRBJ1-1, with D possibly matching TRBD1 (5 bases). Germline V gene data show CDR1 as SGHDN and CDR2 as FVKESK. This CDR3 is built from 16 residues. Trimming left V 5 bases short and J 4 bases short, with 20 bases between. This CDR3 reads CASSKNQGSYPTEAFF. The DNA for the CDR3 is TGTGCCAGCAGCAAGAACCAGGGAAGTTACCCCACTGAAGCTTTCTTT.

In its sample, this clonotype was seen many times. The genes are TRBV10-3 and TRBJ1-1; 9 bases match TRBD1. V lost 2 bases to trimming and J lost 5 bases; unmatched junction nucleotides: 3. Germline CDR1 reads ENHRY; CDR2 reads SYGVKD. The CDR3 extends over 14 amino acids. Here the CDR3 reads CAISEGQGLTEAFF. The CDR3 nucleotides read TGTGCCATCAGTGAGGGACAGGGGTTGACTGAAGCTTTCTTT.

This rearrangement joins TRBV11-2 to TRBJ2-3, with 8 bases that match TRBD1. Losses at the gene ends were 6 bases for V and 3 bases for J; bases not matched to a gene: 8. The length of the CDR3 is 15 residues. The germline CDR1 and CDR2 sequences are SGHAT and FQNNGV. In nucleotides, the CDR3 is TGTGCCAGCAGTTTTACAGGGGGGCGGACAGATACGCAGTATTTT. It translates to CASSFTGGRTDTQYF.

This clonotype was seen many times. This sequence joins TRBV5-8 and TRBJ2-7, with D tentatively TRBD1 or TRBD2 (5 bases each). Germline CDR1 SGHTS, CDR2 YDEGEE. The ends were cut back, 5 bases at V and 0 bases at J, with 12 bases in the middle. The CDR3 spans 14 residues. As DNA, the CDR3 is TGTGCCAGCAGTTCCGGGACGGACTCCTACGAGCAGTACTTC. Encoded protein: CASSSGTDSYEQYF.

This clonotype has a count of ten or more. V and J are TRBV5-1 and TRBJ2-7; TRBD1 is a possible D gene (6 bases). The germline V and J ends were trimmed by 2 bases and 7 bases, with 10 bases remaining between them. CDR1 is SGHRS and CDR2 is YFSETQ in the germline V gene. The CDR3 loop spans 12 amino acids. CDR3 protein: CASSFQGQEQYF. The CDR3, as DNA: TGCGCCAGCAGCTTCCAGGGGCAAGAGCAGTACTTC. The entire variable domain, with the rest obtained from reference TRBV5-1 and TRBJ2-7, is as follows: KAGVTQTPRYLIKTRGQQVTLSCSPISGHRSVSWYQQTPGQGLQFLFEYFSETQRNKGNFPGRFSGRQFSNSRSEMNVSTLELGDSALYLCASSFQGQEQYFGPGTRLTVT.

This clonotype was counted many times. This rearrangement joins TRBV12-3 or TRBV12-4 to TRBJ1-4; D unclear. Deletions cut 2 bases from V and 6 bases from J, with 13 bases between. The CDR3 is 15 residues long. The CDR3, as DNA: TGTGCCAGCAGTTTATTTGACCCGGGCGATGAAAAACTGTTTTTT. Its protein is CASSLFDPGDEKLFF.

This clonotype was detected ten times or more. This rearrangement joins TRBV10-3 to TRBJ1-2; 7 nucleotides match TRBD1. The CDR3 covers 15 residues. CDR1 is ENHRY and CDR2 is SYGVKD in the germline V gene. V trimming: 0 bases; J trimming: 6 bases; junction bases outside the gene matches: 7. The CDR3, as DNA: TGTGCCATCAGTGAGTCGAGGGGGCAGCGGGATGGCTACACCTTC. Amino acid sequence: CAISESRGQRDGYTF.

This chain connects TRBV5-1 to TRBJ2-5, with 9 bases lining up with TRBD2. The CDR3 covers 14 residues. Trimming at V came to 6 bases and at J to 3 bases, leaving 6 bases not matched to a gene. Germline CDR1 is SGHRS and CDR2 is YFSETQ. The CDR3 here is CASTPERGEETQYF. DNA for the CDR3: TGCGCCAGCACCCCCGAGCGGGGGGAAGAGACCCAGTACTTC.

This clonotype was seen repeatedly, ten times or more. J is TRBJ2-5 and V is TRBV2; 13 nucleotides match TRBD2. CDR1 is SNHLY, CDR2 FYNNEI, per germline. The CDR3 has 16 residues. V gave up 5 bases and J gave up 2 bases; unmatched junction bases: 5. The CDR3 loop reads CASSRTSGSVQETQYF. Here the CDR3 DNA reads TGTGCCAGCAGTAGGACTAGCGGGAGTGTTCAAGAGACCCAGTACTTC.